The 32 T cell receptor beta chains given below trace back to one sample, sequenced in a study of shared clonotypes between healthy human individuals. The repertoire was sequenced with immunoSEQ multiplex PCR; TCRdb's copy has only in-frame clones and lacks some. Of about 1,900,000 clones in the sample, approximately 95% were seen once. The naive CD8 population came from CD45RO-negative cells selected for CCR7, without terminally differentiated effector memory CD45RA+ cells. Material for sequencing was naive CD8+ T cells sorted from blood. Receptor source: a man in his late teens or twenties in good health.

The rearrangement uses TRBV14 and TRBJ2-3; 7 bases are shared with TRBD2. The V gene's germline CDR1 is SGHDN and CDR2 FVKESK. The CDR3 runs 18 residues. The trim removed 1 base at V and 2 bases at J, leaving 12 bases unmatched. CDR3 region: CASSQALSSGAITDTQYF. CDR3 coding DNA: TGTGCCAGCAGCCAAGCCCTCTCTAGCGGAGCAATCACAGATACGCAGTATTTT. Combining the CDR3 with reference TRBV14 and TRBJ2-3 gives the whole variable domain EAGVTQFPSHSVIEKGQTVTLRCDPISGHDNLYWYRRVMGKEIKFLLHFVKESKQDESGMPNNRFLAERTGGTYSTLKVQPAELEDSGVYFCASSQALSSGAITDTQYFGPGTRLTVL.

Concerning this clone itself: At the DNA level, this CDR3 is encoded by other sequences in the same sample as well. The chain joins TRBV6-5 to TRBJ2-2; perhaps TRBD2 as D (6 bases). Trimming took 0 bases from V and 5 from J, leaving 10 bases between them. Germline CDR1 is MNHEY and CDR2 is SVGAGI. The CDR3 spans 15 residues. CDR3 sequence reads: CASSYSTGGTGELFF. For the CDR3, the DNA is TGTGCCAGCAGTTACTCTACCGGGGGAACCGGGGAGCTGTTTTTT.

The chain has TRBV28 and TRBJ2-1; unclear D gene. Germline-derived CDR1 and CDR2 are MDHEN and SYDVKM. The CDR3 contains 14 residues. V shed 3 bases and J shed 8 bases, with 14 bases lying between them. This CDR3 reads CASSFRVSGHEQFF. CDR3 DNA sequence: TGTGCCAGCAGTTTTCGGGTATCCGGCCATGAGCAGTTCTTC.

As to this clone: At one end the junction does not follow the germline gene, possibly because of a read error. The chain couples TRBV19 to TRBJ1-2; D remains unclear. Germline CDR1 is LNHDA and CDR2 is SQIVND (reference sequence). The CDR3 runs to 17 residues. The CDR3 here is CASSIDMETDPNYGYTF. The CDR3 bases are TGTGCCAGTAGTATAGATATGGAGACGGACCCTAATTATGGCTACACCTTC.

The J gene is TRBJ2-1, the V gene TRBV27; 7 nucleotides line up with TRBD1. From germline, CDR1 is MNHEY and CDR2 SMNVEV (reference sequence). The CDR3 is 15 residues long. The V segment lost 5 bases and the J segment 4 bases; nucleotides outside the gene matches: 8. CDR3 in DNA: TGTGCCAGCAGTACCCGTGACAGGGCTTACAATGAGCAGTTCTTC. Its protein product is CASSTRDRAYNEQFF.

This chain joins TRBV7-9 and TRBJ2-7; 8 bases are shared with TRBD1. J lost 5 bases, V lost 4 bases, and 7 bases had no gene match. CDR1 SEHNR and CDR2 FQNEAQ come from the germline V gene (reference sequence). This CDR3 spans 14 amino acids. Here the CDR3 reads CASSWTGRDHEQYF. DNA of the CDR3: TGTGCCAGCAGCTGGACAGGGAGAGACCACGAGCAGTACTTC.

CDR3 nucleotide sequence: TGTGCCAGTAGTCCCCCACTTCTAGCGGGAGGGCGCTACGAGCAGTACTTC. Its translation: CASSPPLLAGGRYEQYF. V gene TRBV19 combines with J gene TRBJ2-7; TRBD2 aligns across 12 bases. V lost 5 bases, J lost 3 bases, and 11 bases stayed unmatched. Germline loops: CDR1 LNHDA, CDR2 SQIVND (reference sequence). The CDR3 is 17 amino acids. The full variable domain, its missing parts supplied by reference TRBV19 and TRBJ2-7, is DGGITQSPKYLFRKEGQNVTLSCEQNLNHDAMYWYRQDPGQGLRLIYYSQIVNDFQKGDIAEGYSVSREKKESFPLTVTSAQKNPTAFYLCASSPPLLAGGRYEQYFGPGTRLTVT.

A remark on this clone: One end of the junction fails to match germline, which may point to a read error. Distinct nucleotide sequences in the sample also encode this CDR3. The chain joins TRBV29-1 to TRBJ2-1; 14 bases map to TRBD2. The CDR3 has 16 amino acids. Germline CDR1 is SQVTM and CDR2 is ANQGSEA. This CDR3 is CSVEGLAGGSYNEQFF. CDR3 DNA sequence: TGCAGCGTCGAAGGACTAGCGGGAGGCTCCTACAATGAGCAGTTCTTC.

The CDR3: CASTPAGATYEQYF. CDR3 coding DNA: TGTGCCAGCACCCCGGCGGGAGCAACCTACGAGCAGTACTTC. The rearrangement uses TRBV7-9 and TRBJ2-7; 7 bases match TRBD2. Trimming cost V 7 bases and J 2 bases; bases outside gene matches: 8. The germline V gene encodes CDR1 SEHNR and CDR2 FQNEAQ (reference sequence). The CDR3 consists of 14 residues.

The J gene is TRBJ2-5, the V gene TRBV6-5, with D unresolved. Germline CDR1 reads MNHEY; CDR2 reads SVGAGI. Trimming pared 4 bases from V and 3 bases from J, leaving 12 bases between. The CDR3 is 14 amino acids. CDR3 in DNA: TGTGCCAGCAGTTCCGACACCCGGGAAGAGACCCAGTACTTC. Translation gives CASSSDTREETQYF.

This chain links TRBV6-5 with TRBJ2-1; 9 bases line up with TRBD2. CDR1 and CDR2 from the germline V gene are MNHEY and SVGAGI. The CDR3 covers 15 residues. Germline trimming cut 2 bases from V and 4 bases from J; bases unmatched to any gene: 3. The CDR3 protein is CASSYQREEYNEQFF. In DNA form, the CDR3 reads TGTGCCAGCAGTTACCAGCGGGAGGAGTACAATGAGCAGTTCTTC.

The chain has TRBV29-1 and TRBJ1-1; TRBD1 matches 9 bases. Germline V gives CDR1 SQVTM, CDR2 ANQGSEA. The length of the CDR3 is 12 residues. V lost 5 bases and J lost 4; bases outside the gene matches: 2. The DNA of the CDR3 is TGCAGCGTTCCGACAGGGGGCACTGAAGCTTTCTTT. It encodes CSVPTGGTEAFF.

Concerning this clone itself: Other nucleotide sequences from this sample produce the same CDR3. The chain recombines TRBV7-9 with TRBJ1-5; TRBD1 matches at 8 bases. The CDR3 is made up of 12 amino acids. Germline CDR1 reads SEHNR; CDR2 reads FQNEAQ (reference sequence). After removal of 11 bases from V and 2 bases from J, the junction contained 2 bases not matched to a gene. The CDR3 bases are TGTGCCTCGGGACAGGGCAATCAGCCCCAGCATTTT. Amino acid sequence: CASGQGNQPQHF.

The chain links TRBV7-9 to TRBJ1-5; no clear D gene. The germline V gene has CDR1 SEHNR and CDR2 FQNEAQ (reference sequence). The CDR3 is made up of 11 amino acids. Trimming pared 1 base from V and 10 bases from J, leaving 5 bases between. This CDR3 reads CASSLEGPQHF. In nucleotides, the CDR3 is TGTGCCAGCAGCTTAGAGGGACCCCAGCATTTT.

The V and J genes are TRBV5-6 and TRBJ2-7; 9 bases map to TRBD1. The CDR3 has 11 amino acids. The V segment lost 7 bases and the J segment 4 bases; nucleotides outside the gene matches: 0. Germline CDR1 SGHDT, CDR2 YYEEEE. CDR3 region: CASGQGYEQYF. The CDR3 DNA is TGTGCCAGCGGACAGGGGTACGAGCAGTACTTC.

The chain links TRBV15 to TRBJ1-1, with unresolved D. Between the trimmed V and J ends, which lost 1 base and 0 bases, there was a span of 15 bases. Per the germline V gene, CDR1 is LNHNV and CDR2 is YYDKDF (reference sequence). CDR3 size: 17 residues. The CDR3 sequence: CATSRAYRDGMNTEAFF. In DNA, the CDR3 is TGTGCCACCAGCAGAGCCTATCGGGATGGGATGAACACTGAAGCTTTCTTT.

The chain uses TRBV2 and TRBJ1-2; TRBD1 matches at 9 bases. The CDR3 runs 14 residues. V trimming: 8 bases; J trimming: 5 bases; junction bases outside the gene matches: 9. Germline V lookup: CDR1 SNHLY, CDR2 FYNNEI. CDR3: CASVSGQGSYGYTF. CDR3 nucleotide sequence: TGTGCCAGCGTCTCCGGACAGGGGTCGTATGGCTACACCTTC. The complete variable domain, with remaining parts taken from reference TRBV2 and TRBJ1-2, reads EPEVTQTPSHQVTQMGQEVILRCVPISNHLYFYWYRQILGQKVEFLVSFYNNEISEKSEIFDDQFSVERPDGSNFTLKIRSTKLEDSAMYFCASVSGQGSYGYTFGSGTRLTVV.

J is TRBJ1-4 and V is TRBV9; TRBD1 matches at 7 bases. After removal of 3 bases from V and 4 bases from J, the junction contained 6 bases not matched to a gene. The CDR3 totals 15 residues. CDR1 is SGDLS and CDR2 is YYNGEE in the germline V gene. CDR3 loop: CASSETGFSNEKLFF. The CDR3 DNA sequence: TGTGCCAGCAGCGAGACAGGGTTCAGTAATGAAAAACTGTTTTTT.

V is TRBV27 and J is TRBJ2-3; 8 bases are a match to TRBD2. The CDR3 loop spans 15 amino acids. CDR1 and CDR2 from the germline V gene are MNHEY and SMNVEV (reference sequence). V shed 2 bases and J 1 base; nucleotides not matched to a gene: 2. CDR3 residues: CASSLEAGGTDTQYF. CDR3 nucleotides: TGTGCCAGCAGTTTAGAAGCGGGGGGCACAGATACGCAGTATTTT.

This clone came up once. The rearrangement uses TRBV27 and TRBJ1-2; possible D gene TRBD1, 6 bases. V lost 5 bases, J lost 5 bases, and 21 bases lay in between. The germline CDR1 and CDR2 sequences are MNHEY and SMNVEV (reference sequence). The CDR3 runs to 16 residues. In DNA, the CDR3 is TGTGCCAGCAGTCCGTCGCCAGGGGAGTTAGGATATGGCTACACCTTC. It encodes CASSPSPGELGYGYTF.

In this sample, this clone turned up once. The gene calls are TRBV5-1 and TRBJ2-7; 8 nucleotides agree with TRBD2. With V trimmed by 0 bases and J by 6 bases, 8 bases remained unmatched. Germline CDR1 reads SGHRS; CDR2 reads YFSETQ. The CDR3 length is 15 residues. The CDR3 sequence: CASSLDGTSGGEQYF. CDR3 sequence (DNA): TGCGCCAGCAGCTTGGATGGCACTAGCGGAGGCGAGCAGTACTTC.

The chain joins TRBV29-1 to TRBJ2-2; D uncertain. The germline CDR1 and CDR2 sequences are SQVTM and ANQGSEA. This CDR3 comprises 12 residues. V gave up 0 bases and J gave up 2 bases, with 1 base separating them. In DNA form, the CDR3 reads TGCAGCGTTGAAGACAACACCGGGGAGCTGTTTTTT. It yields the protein CSVEDNTGELFF.

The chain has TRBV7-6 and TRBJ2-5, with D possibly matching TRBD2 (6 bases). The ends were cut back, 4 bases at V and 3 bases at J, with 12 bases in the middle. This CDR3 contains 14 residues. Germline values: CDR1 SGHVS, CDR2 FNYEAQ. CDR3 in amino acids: CASSSDGGEETQYF. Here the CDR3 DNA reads TGTGCCAGCAGCTCTGACGGGGGAGAAGAGACCCAGTACTTC. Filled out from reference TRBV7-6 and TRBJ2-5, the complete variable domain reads GAGVSQSPRYKVTKRGQDVALRCDPISGHVSLYWYRQALGQGPEFLTYFNYEAQQDKSGLPNDRFSAERPEGSISTLTIQRTEQRDSAMYRCASSSDGGEETQYFGPGTRLLVL.

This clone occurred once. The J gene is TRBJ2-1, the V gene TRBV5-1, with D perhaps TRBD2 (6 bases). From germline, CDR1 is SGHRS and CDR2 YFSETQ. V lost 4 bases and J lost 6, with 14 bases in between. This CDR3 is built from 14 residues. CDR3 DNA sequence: TGCGCCAGCAGCCACAGCCGGGAGTCCAATGAGCAGTTCTTC. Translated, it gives CASSHSRESNEQFF.

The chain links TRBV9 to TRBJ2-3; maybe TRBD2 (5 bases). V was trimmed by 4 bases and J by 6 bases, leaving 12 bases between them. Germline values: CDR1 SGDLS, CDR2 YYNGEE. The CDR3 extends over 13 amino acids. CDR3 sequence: CASSLPGLDTQYF. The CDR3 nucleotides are TGTGCCAGCAGCCTCCCAGGACTTGATACGCAGTATTTT.

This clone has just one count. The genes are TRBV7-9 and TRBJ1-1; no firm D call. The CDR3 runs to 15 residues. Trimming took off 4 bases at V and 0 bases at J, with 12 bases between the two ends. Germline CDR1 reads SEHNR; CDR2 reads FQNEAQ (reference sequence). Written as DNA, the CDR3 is TGTGCCAGCAGCTCTACCACGGGGATGAACACTGAAGCTTTCTTT. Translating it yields CASSSTTGMNTEAFF.

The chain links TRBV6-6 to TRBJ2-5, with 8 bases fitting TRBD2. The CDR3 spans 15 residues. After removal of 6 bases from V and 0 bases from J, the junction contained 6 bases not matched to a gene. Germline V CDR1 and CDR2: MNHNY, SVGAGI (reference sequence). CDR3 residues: CASRDSGEYQETQYF. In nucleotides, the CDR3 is TGTGCCAGCAGGGATAGCGGGGAGTACCAAGAGACCCAGTACTTC.

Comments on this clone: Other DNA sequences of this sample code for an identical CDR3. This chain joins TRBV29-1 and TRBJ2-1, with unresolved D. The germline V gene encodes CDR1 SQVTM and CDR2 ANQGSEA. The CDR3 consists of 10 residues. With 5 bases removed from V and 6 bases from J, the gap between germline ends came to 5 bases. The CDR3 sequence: CSVLSNEQFF. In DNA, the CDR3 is TGCAGCGTTTTAAGCAATGAGCAGTTCTTC.

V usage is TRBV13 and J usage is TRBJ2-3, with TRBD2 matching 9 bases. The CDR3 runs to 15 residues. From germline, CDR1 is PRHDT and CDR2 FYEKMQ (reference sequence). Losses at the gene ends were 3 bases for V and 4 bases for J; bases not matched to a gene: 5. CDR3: CASSFERGASDTQYF. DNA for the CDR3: TGTGCCAGCAGCTTTGAGCGGGGGGCCTCAGATACGCAGTATTTT.

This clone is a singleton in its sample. Here the CDR3 DNA reads TGTGCCAGCAGTTCGACAGGCCTAGGTCCCACTGAAGCTTTCTTT. This sequence encodes CASSSTGLGPTEAFF. The rearrangement links TRBV27 to TRBJ1-1, with D perhaps matching TRBD1 (6 bases). The CDR3 spans 15 residues. In germline, CDR1 is MNHEY, CDR2 SMNVEV (reference sequence). Trimming took 4 bases from V and 4 from J, leaving 16 bases between them.

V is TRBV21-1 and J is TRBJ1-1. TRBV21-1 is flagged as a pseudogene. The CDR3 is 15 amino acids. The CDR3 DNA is TGTGCCAGCAGCAAAGACGCGGTAAGGAACACTGAAGCTTTCTTT. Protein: CASSKDAVRNTEAFF.

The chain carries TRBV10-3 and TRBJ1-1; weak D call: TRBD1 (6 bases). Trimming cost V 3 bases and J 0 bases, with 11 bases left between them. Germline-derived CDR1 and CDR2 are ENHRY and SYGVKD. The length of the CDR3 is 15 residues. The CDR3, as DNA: TGTGCCATCAGTGATGCAGGGGAGGTGAACACTGAAGCTTTCTTT. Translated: CAISDAGEVNTEAFF.